This TCR beta chain was profiled in a study of regulatory T cells in long-lasting Graves disease. This clonotype was found many times. The antigen is not known. This CDR3 comprises 15 residues. The germline gives CDR1 DFQATT, CDR2 SNEGSKA (reference sequence). J lost 10 bases, V lost 0 bases, and 11 bases had no gene match. CDR3-region Arm-PCR and iRepertoire HTBI primers produced the TCR beta libraries. TCRdb reprocessed the multiplex PCR reads with MiXCR, giving one entry per CDR3 protein. The sample records over 400,000 distinct CDR3 sequences, 14% being singletons. Study-level findings and limits: There was favoring of TRBV28, TRBJ1-2 and TRBJ2-5 in persistent disease.

Time point: newly diagnosed GD, antithyroid drugs for less than 3 months. Generation of the TCR library employed RNA extracted from PBMCs. These data were also filed under a second study, of T cells in Graves' hyperthyroidism and ophthalmopathy. That paper notes: Hyperthyroidism of Graves' type that showed no ophthalmopathy progression within 18 months was stable.

The clonotype was recovered from a woman in her fifties or sixties with Graves disease. The chain has TRBV20-1 and TRBJ2-1; 8 bases agree with TRBD2. Sequenced material: peripheral blood mononuclear cells (PBMCs), taken at new diagnosis, from a patient treated with antithyroid drugs. The CDR3 DNA reads as TGCAGTGCTAGAGAAGGCGGGAGGACGGGAGGCGAGCAGTTCTTC. The encoded protein is CSAREGGRTGGEQFF.